The T cell receptor beta chain described here comes from a study of blood T cell repertoires in COVID-19. Repertoires were generated with immunoSEQ multiplex PCR, while TCRdb's copy carries only in-frame clones and drops some. This repertoire shows roughly 430,000 clones, over 75% found once; its top ten account for roughly 2%. The CDR3 loop spans 15 amino acids. Trimming took 1 base from V and 0 from J, leaving 9 bases between them. The V gene's germline CDR1 is SGHDN and CDR2 FVKESK. Sequencing was carried out using PBMCs or T cells enriched from blood (not recorded which). This chain links TRBV14 with TRBJ2-5; D possibly corresponds to TRBD2 (5 bases). The clonotype comes from a woman aged 40-49 years with acute COVID-19. The CDR3 loop is CASSQGVAYQETQYF. The CDR3 nucleotides are TGTGCCAGCAGCCAAGGGGTAGCGTACCAAGAGACCCAGTACTTC. The whole variable domain, filled in from reference TRBV14 and TRBJ2-5, reads EAGVTQFPSHSVIEKGQTVTLRCDPISGHDNLYWYRRVMGKEIKFLLHFVKESKQDESGMPNNRFLAERTGGTYSTLKVQPAELEDSGVYFCASSQGVAYQETQYFGPGTRLLVL.